Below are 4 T cell receptor beta chains sequenced from a single sample in a study of metastatic and nonmetastatic thyroid tumors. Thyroid surgery was performed in patients who had received no treatment beforehand. TCRdb reprocessed the PCR reads via MiXCR. Among about 41,000 clones listed, around 28% were seen once. The sequencing input was blood. These receptor sequences come from a male donor with papillary thyroid cancer or a benign thyroid nodule (not recorded which). Some clones in this sample may be carry-over from other donors' samples.

A few counts support this clone. The chain combines TRBV5-1 with TRBJ2-7; D might be TRBD2 (6 bases). Trimming removed 3 bases from V and 0 bases from J, with 13 bases in between. The CDR3 sequence is 15 residues long. Germline values: CDR1 SGHRS, CDR2 YFSETQ. The CDR3 region is CASSSGLTSSYEQYF. The CDR3 region has the DNA TGCGCCAGCAGCTCGGGACTGACGAGCTCCTACGAGCAGTACTTC.

This clone was seen many times. The chain links TRBV5-1 to TRBJ1-1; D is unclear. V lost 0 bases to trimming and J lost 2 bases, with 14 bases between them. Germline CDR1 and CDR2: SGHRS and YFSETQ. The CDR3 covers 16 residues. CDR3: CASSLEGTLFNTEAFF. Here the CDR3 DNA reads TGCGCCAGCAGCTTGGAAGGTACGCTGTTCAACACTGAAGCTTTCTTT.

This clone showed up many times. Distinct nucleotide sequences in the sample also encode this CDR3. V gene TRBV29-1 combines with J gene TRBJ1-2; 9 nucleotides align to TRBD1. Trimming at V came to 7 bases and at J to 8 bases, leaving 14 bases not matched to a gene. The germline V gene has CDR1 SQVTM and CDR2 ANQGSEA. There are 14 residues in the CDR3. CDR3 region: CSADRDRDGYGYTF. CDR3 coding DNA: TGCAGCGCCGACCGGGACAGGGATGGGTACGGCTACACCTTC.

There are a few counts of this clone. The rearrangement uses TRBV28 and TRBJ1-5; TRBD1 is a possible D gene (6 bases). This CDR3 has 13 residues. From germline, CDR1 is MDHEN and CDR2 SYDVKM. The ends were cut back, 10 bases at V and 7 bases at J, with 17 bases in the middle. The CDR3 nucleotides read TGTGCCATTAAACAGGGTGGAAGCCAGCCCCAGCATTTT. Translating it yields CAIKQGGSQPQHF.